This T cell receptor (beta chain) came from a study of PD-1 blockade in classical Hodgkin lymphoma. Points from the study as a whole: Undefined causes, possibly disease activity or prior therapy, underlie the repertoire differences. Complete responders showed a baseline diversity that resembled the diversity of newly diagnosed patients.

V gave up 6 bases and J gave up 4 bases; unmatched junction bases: 5. The CDR3 runs to 14 residues. Germline V gives CDR1 SNHLY, CDR2 FYNNEI. Each patient experienced a relapse that followed autologous stem cell transplantation, and brentuximab vedotin exposure varied. Profiling relied on immunoSEQ multiplex PCR, and the TCRdb table lists in-frame clones only, not all of them. Found here are roughly 10,000 clones, approximately 72% of them singletons; the top ten hold almost 35%. With respect to this clone: Its antigen is still unknown.

The genes are TRBV2 and TRBJ2-7; 11 bases match TRBD1. The sequence was obtained from a human donor with classical Hodgkin lymphoma. This material consisted of peripheral blood mononuclear cells (PBMCs), taken at baseline. The CDR3 here is CASSRGQGAYEQYV. CDR3 sequence (DNA): TGTGCCAGCAGCAGAGGACAGGGGGCATACGAGCAGTACGTC.